Below, 20 T cell receptor beta chains from the same sample are listed, as sequenced in a study of T-cell memory formation after mild COVID-19. A single record per CDR3 protein comes from TCRdb applying MiXCR to the 5' RACE reads. The table has over 500,000 distinct CDR3 sequences, 15% to 20% seen once. The sequencing input was PBMCs or a T cell subset sorted from them (not recorded which). These receptor sequences come from an adult woman who had mild COVID-19 (a few samples of this study predate the infection). Cell type and time point are not known.

This clonotype has only a few counts. The rearrangement uses TRBV7-6 and TRBJ2-3; D gene uncertain. There are 14 residues in the CDR3. Germline values: CDR1 SGHVS, CDR2 FNYEAQ. The V gene lost 2 bases and the J gene lost 2 bases, with 8 bases spanning the gap. CDR3 sequence: CASSLQEYTDTQYF. In DNA form, the CDR3 reads TGTGCCAGCAGCTTACAGGAGTACACAGATACGCAGTATTTT.

The chain combines TRBV4-2 with TRBJ1-2; D not resolved. Germline CDR1 and CDR2: LGHNA and YNFKEQ. Deletions cut 0 bases from V and 7 bases from J, with 9 bases between. The CDR3 extends over 13 amino acids. This CDR3 reads CASSQEKGSGYTF. CDR3 DNA: TGTGCCAGCAGCCAAGAGAAGGGCTCTGGCTACACCTTC.

The V and J genes are TRBV7-9 and TRBJ2-1; TRBD2 matches 9 bases. This CDR3 region has 13 residues. CDR1 is SEHNR, CDR2 FQNEAQ, per germline (reference sequence). V was clipped by 0 bases and J by 14 bases; unmatched bases: 5. In DNA form, the CDR3 reads TGTGCCAGCAGCTTAGCCCTAGCGGGGATAGAGTTCTTC. Translation gives CASSLALAGIEFF.

The J gene is TRBJ1-5, the V gene TRBV3-1, with D uncertain. Trimming took off 1 base at V and 11 bases at J, with 6 bases between the two ends. Germline CDR1 and CDR2: LGHDT and YNNKEL (reference sequence). This CDR3 has 11 amino acids. CDR3 sequence: CASSQGGTQHF. Here the CDR3 DNA reads TGTGCCAGCAGCCAAGGAGGGACCCAGCATTTT.

The J gene is TRBJ1-1, the V gene TRBV4-1, with no clear D. V was clipped by 4 bases and J by 0 bases, with 9 bases between them. There are 14 residues in the CDR3. Germline loops: CDR1 MGHRA, CDR2 YSYEKL. The CDR3 nucleotides read TGCGCCAGCAGCCGACTACAGATGAACACTGAAGCTTTCTTT. Translated: CASSRLQMNTEAFF.

Ten or more counts support this clonotype. Its ends do not fully match the called genes, so a read error is possible. V and J are TRBV5-1 and TRBJ1-5; 7 positions match TRBD1. The CDR3 runs to 14 residues. CDR1 and CDR2 from the germline V gene are SGHRS and YFSETQ. The CDR3 coding sequence is TGTGCCAGCAGTTTGGGACAGAACAATCAGCCCCAGCATTTT. This gives the protein CASSLGQNNQPQHF.

V gene TRBV7-9 combines with J gene TRBJ2-1; tentative D call: TRBD1 (5 bases). The CDR3 loop spans 15 amino acids. CDR1 SEHNR and CDR2 FQNEAQ come from the germline V gene (reference sequence). V lost 3 bases and J 4 bases, leaving 13 bases between the germline ends. The CDR3 DNA follows: TGTGCCAGCAGCTTTAGGACATCTCCTTACAATGAGCAGTTCTTC. Its protein product is CASSFRTSPYNEQFF.

Worth noting for this clonotype: This may be a read error: a much more frequent sequence differs by one nucleotide. The chain carries TRBV4-3 and TRBJ2-2; D is uncertain. Germline CDR1 is LGHNA and CDR2 is YSLEER. The length of the CDR3 is 16 residues. The V and J ends lost 3 bases and 5 bases respectively, with 16 bases between them. The DNA for the CDR3 is TGCGCCAGCAGCCATTCTATGCATGAAAGAACCGGGGAGCTGTTTTTT. This gives the protein CASSHSMHERTGELFF.

The rearrangement links TRBV12-3 or TRBV12-4 to TRBJ2-3; a weak D match, TRBD2 (6 bases). Between the trimmed V and J ends, which lost 6 bases and 1 base, there was a span of 14 bases. The CDR3 runs 15 residues. The CDR3 reads CASSYTSLGTDTQYF. The CDR3 DNA reads TGTGCCAGCAGCTATACTAGCCTGGGCACAGATACGCAGTATTTT.

The sample holds a few counts of this clonotype. The chain joins TRBV6-5 to TRBJ2-2; TRBD2 matches at 14 bases. CDR3 size: 18 residues. The germline CDR1 and CDR2 sequences are MNHEY and SVGAGI. The ends lost 4 bases at V and 5 bases at J; junction bases unmatched: 9. The CDR3 region is CASSSQRLAGGRTGELFF. In DNA form, the CDR3 reads TGTGCCAGCAGTTCCCAGAGACTAGCGGGAGGGCGGACCGGGGAGCTGTTTTTT.

This clonotype has a handful of counts. This chain links TRBV6-2 or TRBV6-3 with TRBJ1-1; the match to TRBD1 covers 7 bases. V lost 6 bases to trimming and J lost 6 bases; unmatched junction nucleotides: 16. Germline values: CDR1 MNHEY, CDR2 SVGEGT. This CDR3 contains 16 residues. CDR3 amino acids: CASSQRQGLVLSEAFF. CDR3 in DNA: TGTGCCAGCAGCCAAAGACAGGGTTTGGTACTCTCTGAAGCTTTCTTT.

The chain joins TRBV24-1 to TRBJ1-5, with D perhaps matching TRBD1 (6 bases). Trimming took 4 bases from V and 5 from J, leaving 11 bases between them. Germline values: CDR1 KGHDR, CDR2 SFDVKD. This CDR3 contains 14 residues. CDR3 sequence: CATSEPGEHQPQHF. The DNA for the CDR3 is TGTGCCACCAGTGAACCAGGGGAGCATCAGCCCCAGCATTTT.

This clonotype was seen repeatedly, ten times or more. The chain combines TRBV5-4 with TRBJ2-7; TRBD1 agrees at 7 bases. Germline values: CDR1 SGHNT, CDR2 YYREEE (reference sequence). The CDR3 contains 14 residues. V dropped 1 base and J dropped 5; count of bases not matched to a gene: 6. The CDR3: CASSLTGVRNEQYF. The CDR3 bases are TGTGCCAGCAGCTTGACAGGGGTTCGGAACGAGCAGTACTTC.

CDR3 region: CASSVGLQTEAFF. The CDR3 coding sequence is TGTGCCAGCAGTGTTGGTTTGCAAACTGAAGCTTTCTTT. This chain links TRBV9 with TRBJ1-1; no definite D call. Germline V lookup: CDR1 SGDLS, CDR2 YYNGEE. Trimming removed 5 bases at V and 5 bases at J, with 13 bases between. The CDR3 covers 13 residues.

This rearrangement joins TRBV12-3 or TRBV12-4 to TRBJ2-1; D uncertain. The length of the CDR3 is 15 residues. The ends were cut back, 5 bases at V and 8 bases at J, with 19 bases in the middle. The CDR3 DNA is TGTGCCAGCAGTCTTACCCAACAAGGGCCCGATGAGCAGTTCTTC. Amino acid sequence: CASSLTQQGPDEQFF.

Only a few counts were recorded for this clonotype. This rearrangement joins TRBV5-1 to TRBJ1-1; 7 nucleotides line up with TRBD1. The germline CDR1 and CDR2 sequences are SGHRS and YFSETQ. V was clipped by 4 bases and J by 4 bases; unmatched bases: 10. CDR3 size: 15 residues. As DNA, the CDR3 is TGCGCCAGCAGCATAAACAGGGGTGCGGCCACTGAAGCTTTCTTT. As protein: CASSINRGAATEAFF.

Of note for this clonotype: This may stem from a read error, because a much larger clone lies one nucleotide away. The rearrangement uses TRBV5-1 and TRBJ2-3; 9 nucleotides line up with TRBD1. Per the germline V gene, CDR1 is SGHRS and CDR2 is YFSETQ. V shed 0 bases and J 5 bases; nucleotides not matched to a gene: 4. The CDR3 runs 15 residues. CDR3 amino acids: CASSLGGQGKDTQYF. DNA for the CDR3: TGCGCCAGCAGCTTGGGGGGACAGGGTAAAGATACGCAGTATTTT.

The chain uses TRBV7-2 and TRBJ2-1, with TRBD2 identical over 15 bases. V lost 1 base, J lost 4 bases, and 8 bases stayed unmatched. The germline CDR1 and CDR2 sequences are SGHTA and FQGNSA. This CDR3 has 19 amino acids. The DNA of the CDR3 is TGTGCCAGCAGCTTAGGCGGACTAGCGGGAGGGCCACGTTACAATGAGCAGTTCTTC. Translation: CASSLGGLAGGPRYNEQFF.

This clonotype was counted only a few times. This sequence joins TRBV12-3 or TRBV12-4 and TRBJ1-3; 9 bases map to TRBD1. The CDR3 is 13 residues long. Unmatched junction bases numbered 1, after V lost 5 bases and J lost 5 bases. This CDR3 reads CASSGTGRNTIYF. CDR3 bases: TGTGCCAGCAGTGGGACAGGGAGAAACACCATATATTTT.

The V call is TRBV5-4, the J call TRBJ2-3; 11 bases match TRBD2. This CDR3 comprises 19 residues. The V segment lost 0 bases and the J segment 0 bases; nucleotides outside the gene matches: 9. The germline V gene has CDR1 SGHNT and CDR2 YYREEE (reference sequence). CDR3: CASSLGTSGLRGSTDTQYF. As DNA, the CDR3 is TGTGCCAGCAGCTTGGGGACTAGCGGGCTCAGGGGCAGCACAGATACGCAGTATTTT.